This T cell receptor beta chain was sequenced for a study of blood T cell repertoires in COVID-19. In the original processing: Estimates of nucleated cell counts were drawn from the amplification of reference gene primers. Libraries were prepared by immunoSEQ multiplex PCR; TCRdb keeps only in-frame clonotypes and omits some of them. The DNA gave D and trimming, while V, J and clone size come from that table. The sample includes approximately 93,000 clones, around 89% seen only once; the top ten take roughly 0.43%. Germline loops: CDR1 WSHSY, CDR2 SAAADI. The CDR3 is 14 amino acids. V was clipped by 6 bases and J by 2 bases; unmatched bases: 5.

The receptor was derived from a man aged 60 to 69 with acute or convalescent COVID-19. The sample taken for sequencing was peripheral blood. The chain recombines TRBV10-2 with TRBJ2-3, with TRBD2 matching 7 bases. This CDR3 reads CASSRGDHTDTQYF. The CDR3 DNA follows: TGCGCCAGCAGCCGGGGGGACCACACAGATACGCAGTATTTT.